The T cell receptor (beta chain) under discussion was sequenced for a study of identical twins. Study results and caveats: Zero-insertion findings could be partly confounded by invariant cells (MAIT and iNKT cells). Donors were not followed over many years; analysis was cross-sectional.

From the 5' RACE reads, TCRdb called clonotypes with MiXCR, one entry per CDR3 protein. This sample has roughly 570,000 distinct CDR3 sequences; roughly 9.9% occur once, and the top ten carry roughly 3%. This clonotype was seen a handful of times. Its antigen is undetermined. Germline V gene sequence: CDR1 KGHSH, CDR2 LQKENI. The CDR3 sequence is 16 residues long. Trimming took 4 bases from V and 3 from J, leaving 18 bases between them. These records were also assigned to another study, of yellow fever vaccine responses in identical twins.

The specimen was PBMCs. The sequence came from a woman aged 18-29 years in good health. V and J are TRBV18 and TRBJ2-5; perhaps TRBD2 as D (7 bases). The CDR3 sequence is CASSQEDGGLKETQYF. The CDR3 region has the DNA TGTGCCAGCTCACAAGAAGACGGGGGGCTGAAAGAGACCCAGTACTTC. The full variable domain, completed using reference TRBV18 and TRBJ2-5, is NAGVMQNPRHLVRRRGQEARLRCSPMKGHSHVYWYRQLPEEGLKFMVYLQKENIIDESGMPKERFSAEFPKEGPSILRIQQVVRGDSAAYFCASSQEDGGLKETQYFGPGTRLLVL.